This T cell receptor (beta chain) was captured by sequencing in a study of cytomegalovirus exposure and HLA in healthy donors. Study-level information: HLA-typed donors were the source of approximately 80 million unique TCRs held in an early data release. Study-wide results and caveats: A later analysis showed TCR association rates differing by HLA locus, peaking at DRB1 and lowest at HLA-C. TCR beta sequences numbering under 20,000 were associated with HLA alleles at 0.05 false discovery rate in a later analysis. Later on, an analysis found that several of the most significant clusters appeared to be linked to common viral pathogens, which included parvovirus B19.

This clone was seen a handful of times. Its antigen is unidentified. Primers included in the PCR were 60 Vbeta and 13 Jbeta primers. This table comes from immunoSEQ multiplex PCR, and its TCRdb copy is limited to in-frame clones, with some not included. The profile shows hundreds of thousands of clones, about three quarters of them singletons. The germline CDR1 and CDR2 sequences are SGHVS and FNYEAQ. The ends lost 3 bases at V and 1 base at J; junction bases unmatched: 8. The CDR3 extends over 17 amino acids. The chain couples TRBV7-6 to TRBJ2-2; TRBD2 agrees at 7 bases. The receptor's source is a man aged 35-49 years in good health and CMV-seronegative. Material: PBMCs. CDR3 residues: CASSFTSGLKNTGELFF. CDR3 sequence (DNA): TGTGCCAGCAGCTTCACCTCGGGACTAAAGAACACCGGGGAGCTGTTTTTT.